A single sample gave rise to the 25 T cell receptor beta chains below, sequenced in a study of T cell changes during pregnancy in multiple sclerosis. Sequencing used immunoSEQ multiplex PCR; TCRdb keeps in-frame clones, though not all of them. This table holds around 50,000 clones, just under 95% found once. Sequencing was performed on CD8+ T cells from peripheral blood mononuclear cells, taken in the first trimester of pregnancy. These receptors all stem from a female donor with multiple sclerosis, enrolled in a pregnancy study.

The V and J genes are TRBV27 and TRBJ2-1; D gene uncertain. Trimming removed 0 bases at V and 2 bases at J, with 2 bases between. Germline CDR1 MNHEY, CDR2 SMNVEV (reference sequence). The CDR3 extends over 13 amino acids. The CDR3 DNA follows: TGTGCCAGCAGTTTATCCGCCTACAATGAGCAGTTCTTC. This translates into CASSLSAYNEQFF.

The chain links TRBV5-6 to TRBJ1-2; weak D call: TRBD1 (6 bases). Trimming cost V 2 bases and J 4 bases, with 12 bases left between them. Per the germline V gene, CDR1 is SGHDT and CDR2 is YYEEEE. The length of the CDR3 is 14 residues. The CDR3 loop is CASSLNREGYGYTF. In DNA, the CDR3 is TGTGCCAGCAGCTTAAACAGGGAAGGCTATGGCTACACCTTC.

The chain has TRBV18 and TRBJ2-7, with 12 positions matching TRBD2. Germline lookup yields CDR1 KGHSH and CDR2 LQKENI. Trimming took 2 bases from V and 7 from J; bases not matched to a gene: 12. There are 17 residues in the CDR3. CDR3 DNA: TGTGCCAGCTCACCAGAGACTAGGACTAGCGGGATGGAAGAGCAGTACTTC. Translation gives CASSPETRTSGMEEQYF.

This sequence joins TRBV15 and TRBJ2-7; 12 bases are a match to TRBD1. After removal of 5 bases from V and 3 bases from J, the junction contained 8 bases not matched to a gene. CDR1 is LNHNV and CDR2 is YYDKDF in the germline V gene (reference sequence). This CDR3 comprises 16 residues. CDR3 in DNA: TGTGCCACCAGCGGCAGGGGACAGGGGGCGAACTACGAGCAGTACTTC. This codes for CATSGRGQGANYEQYF.

The chain has TRBV5-4 and TRBJ2-3; possibly TRBD2 for D (5 bases). The CDR3 spans 16 residues. V lost 2 bases to trimming and J lost 2 bases, with 15 bases between them. Germline V gene sequence: CDR1 SGHNT, CDR2 YYREEE (reference sequence). This CDR3 is CASSFGVAVNTDTQYF. CDR3 DNA sequence: TGTGCCAGCAGCTTCGGGGTAGCTGTTAACACAGATACGCAGTATTTT.

The chain employs TRBV6-1 and TRBJ1-1, with D perhaps TRBD1 (6 bases). The CDR3 has 14 residues. Trimming removed 6 bases at V and 1 base at J, with 12 bases between. Germline lookup yields CDR1 MNHNS and CDR2 SASEGT. This CDR3 is CASRPTGGNTEAFF. The CDR3 DNA is TGTGCCAGCAGACCGACAGGAGGGAACACTGAAGCTTTCTTT.

This chain links TRBV6-5 with TRBJ2-7; TRBD2 agrees at 12 bases. Unmatched junction bases numbered 6, after V lost 6 bases and J lost 6 bases. From germline, CDR1 is MNHEY and CDR2 SVGAGI. The CDR3 has 14 residues. In DNA, the CDR3 is TGTGCCAGCAGCCTACGGACTAGCGGGGTCGAGCAGTACTTC. Its translation: CASSLRTSGVEQYF.

The rearrangement links TRBV7-9 to TRBJ1-2; D is ambiguous. The CDR3 consists of 12 residues. The V gene lost 4 bases and the J gene lost 4 bases, with 7 bases spanning the gap. Germline V lookup: CDR1 SEHNR, CDR2 FQNEAQ (reference sequence). CDR3 in amino acids: CASSSGGYGYTF. The CDR3 region has the DNA TGTGCCAGCAGCTCCGGAGGCTATGGCTACACCTTC.

V and J are TRBV5-5 and TRBJ1-5, with unresolved D. The CDR3 contains 14 residues. V was trimmed by 2 bases and J by 3 bases, leaving 9 bases between them. Germline CDR1 SGHKS, CDR2 YYEKEE (reference sequence). The CDR3 region has the DNA TGTGCCAGCAGCTTTGGCCTTACCAATCAGCCCCAGCATTTT. It codes for CASSFGLTNQPQHF.

This sequence joins TRBV4-1 and TRBJ2-1, with TRBD2 matching 8 bases. The CDR3 spans 16 residues. After removal of 2 bases from V and 5 bases from J, the junction contained 8 bases not matched to a gene. Germline lookup yields CDR1 MGHRA and CDR2 YSYEKL. DNA for the CDR3: TGCGCCAGCAGCCAACTTCTAGCGGGCCTAAACAATGAGCAGTTCTTC. It translates to CASSQLLAGLNNEQFF.

This chain joins TRBV30 and TRBJ2-5, with TRBD2 identical over 7 bases. V trimming: 1 base; J trimming: 0 bases; junction bases outside the gene matches: 8. Germline CDR1 is GTSNPN and CDR2 is SVGIG (reference sequence). The CDR3 is 16 amino acids. CDR3 in DNA: TGTGCCTGGAGTGGCGGGAGTTCCCCGTACCAAGAGACCCAGTACTTC. Its protein is CAWSGGSSPYQETQYF.

The rearrangement joins TRBV6-1 to TRBJ2-1; 12 nucleotides agree with TRBD2. V trimming: 3 bases; J trimming: 5 bases; junction bases outside the gene matches: 2. The germline V gene encodes CDR1 MNHNS and CDR2 SASEGT. There are 15 residues in the CDR3. The CDR3 nucleotides read TGTGCCAGCAGTGATGGACTAGCGGGGCACAATGAGCAGTTCTTC. Protein: CASSDGLAGHNEQFF.

The sample holds one count of this clone. V usage is TRBV5-4 and J usage is TRBJ2-4; D uncertain. Germline V CDR1 and CDR2: SGHNT, YYREEE (reference sequence). The V and J ends lost 0 bases and 0 bases respectively, with 4 bases between them. The CDR3 has 14 amino acids. CDR3 in amino acids: CASSLAVAKNIQYF. In DNA, the CDR3 is TGTGCCAGCAGCTTGGCTGTAGCCAAAAACATTCAGTACTTC.

The chain uses TRBV5-6 and TRBJ2-3; perhaps TRBD1 as D (5 bases). V lost 0 bases, J lost 7 bases, and 15 bases lay in between. Germline CDR1 reads SGHDT; CDR2 reads YYEEEE. The CDR3 extends over 15 amino acids. The chain's CDR3 is CASSLDQGMTNTQYF. The CDR3 DNA sequence: TGTGCCAGCAGCTTGGACCAGGGAATGACAAATACGCAGTATTTT. The entire variable domain, with the rest obtained from reference TRBV5-6 and TRBJ2-3, is as follows: DAGVTQSPTHLIKTRGQQVTLRCSPKSGHDTVSWYQQALGQGPQFIFQYYEEEERQRGNFPDRFSGHQFPNYSSELNVNALLLGDSALYLCASSLDQGMTNTQYFGPGTRLTVL.

The V gene is TRBV19, the J gene TRBJ1-1; D unresolved. The CDR3 consists of 11 residues. Germline CDR1 is LNHDA and CDR2 is SQIVND (reference sequence). V dropped 3 bases and J dropped 11 bases, with 10 bases sitting between them. The CDR3 DNA sequence: TGTGCCAGTAGTATCGGTACGTCGGCTTTCTTT. Its translation is CASSIGTSAFF.

V is TRBV19 and J is TRBJ2-1, with a weak D call TRBD2 (5 bases). The CDR3 runs to 13 residues. The V gene's germline CDR1 is LNHDA and CDR2 SQIVND (reference sequence). V was trimmed by 6 bases and J by 3 bases, leaving 9 bases between them. CDR3 in amino acids: CASRPGLYNEQFF. CDR3 nucleotide sequence: TGTGCCAGTAGACCCGGACTCTACAATGAGCAGTTCTTC.

The genes are TRBV4-1 and TRBJ2-1, with a possible D match to TRBD1 (6 bases). V lost 0 bases to trimming and J lost 5 bases, with 11 bases between them. The CDR3 has 15 amino acids. Germline CDR1 is MGHRA and CDR2 is YSYEKL. The DNA of the CDR3 is TGCGCCAGCAGCCAAGAACAGGGCCCCCACAATGAGCAGTTCTTC. Its translation is CASSQEQGPHNEQFF.

The rearrangement joins TRBV11-2 to TRBJ2-7; D might be TRBD2 (6 bases). V dropped 4 bases and J dropped 6 bases, with 19 bases sitting between them. The V gene's germline CDR1 is SGHAT and CDR2 FQNNGV. The CDR3 has 15 amino acids. This CDR3 reads CASSSWREFGREQYF. The CDR3 nucleotides read TGTGCCAGCAGCTCGTGGCGGGAATTTGGTCGCGAGCAGTACTTC.

V is TRBV9 and J is TRBJ1-2, with 12 nucleotides matching TRBD1. The CDR3 extends over 15 amino acids. The V segment lost 3 bases and the J segment 3 bases; nucleotides outside the gene matches: 3. Germline CDR1 SGDLS, CDR2 YYNGEE. The CDR3 DNA reads TGTGCCAGCAGCGATGGGACAGGGGGCTACTATGGCTACACCTTC. This gives the protein CASSDGTGGYYGYTF.

The V gene is TRBV5-1, the J gene TRBJ1-1; perhaps TRBD1 as D (5 bases). Germline CDR1 is SGHRS and CDR2 is YFSETQ. The V end lost 4 bases, the J end lost 3 bases, and 13 bases lay between the germline ends. CDR3 length: 14 amino acids. The CDR3: CASSLAGGDTEAFF. The CDR3 bases are TGCGCCAGCAGCCTCGCGGGGGGGGACACTGAAGCTTTCTTT.

The chain uses TRBV7-3 and TRBJ2-1, with TRBD1 as a possible D gene (5 bases). Germline loops: CDR1 SGHTA, CDR2 FQGTGA. Deletions cut 4 bases from V and 11 bases from J, with 15 bases between. The CDR3 contains 13 residues. The DNA for the CDR3 is TGTGCCAGCAGCTCAAGATCCGACAGAAAGCAGTTCTTC. Its protein is CASSSRSDRKQFF.

The chain carries TRBV25-1 and TRBJ2-7; tentatively, D is TRBD2 (5 bases). CDR3 length: 12 residues. The germline gives CDR1 MGHDK, CDR2 SYGVNS. The V gene lost 8 bases and the J gene lost 3 bases, with 11 bases spanning the gap. The CDR3: CASYSRGYEQYF. CDR3 nucleotides: TGTGCCAGCTACTCTCGGGGCTACGAGCAGTACTTC.

The CDR3 bases are TGTGCCAGCAGCCAAGATCCCCCCGGGGGAATGAACACTGAAGCTTTCTTT. This encodes CASSQDPPGGMNTEAFF. The V call is TRBV4-2, the J call TRBJ1-1; TRBD1 is a possible D gene (5 bases). This CDR3 is built from 17 residues. Per germline, CDR1 LGHNA and CDR2 YNFKEQ. Trimming left V 0 bases short and J 0 bases short, with 14 bases between.

The V gene is TRBV6-1, the J gene TRBJ2-2, with D perhaps TRBD1 (5 bases). Germline-derived CDR1 and CDR2 are MNHNS and SASEGT. The CDR3 is made up of 14 amino acids. V shed 6 bases and J shed 0 bases, with 8 bases lying between them. The chain's CDR3 is CASRGRANTGELFF. CDR3 sequence (DNA): TGTGCCAGCAGGGGCAGGGCGAACACCGGGGAGCTGTTTTTT.

This chain connects TRBV9 to TRBJ2-1; 12 positions match TRBD2. The trim removed 4 bases at V and 5 bases at J, leaving 4 bases unmatched. The CDR3 runs 15 residues. Germline lookup yields CDR1 SGDLS and CDR2 YYNGEE. CDR3 coding DNA: TGTGCCAGCAGCACACGGACTAGCGGGAACAATGAGCAGTTCTTC. Translation: CASSTRTSGNNEQFF. Full variable domain (missing parts from reference TRBV9 and TRBJ2-1): DSGVTQTPKHLITATGQRVTLRCSPRSGDLSVYWYQQSLDQGLQFLIQYYNGEERAKGNILERFSAQQFPDLHSELNLSSLELGDSALYFCASSTRTSGNNEQFFGPGTRLTVL.